This entry lists 5 T cell receptor beta chains sequenced from one sample in a study of T cell repertoires in cytomegalovirus infection. TCRdb reprocessed the reads via MiXCR and lists one record per CDR3 protein. The sample lists roughly 120,000 distinct CDR3 sequences, roughly a third occurring once. No antigens are known for them. This specimen consisted of CD8+ T cells from cultured PBMCs, obtained from culture after CMV antigen stimulation. The receptors here all came from a human donor in good health (CMV status not recorded). Some clones in this sample may be carry-over from other donors' samples.

The V and J genes are TRBV12-3 or TRBV12-4 and TRBJ1-6; possibly TRBD1 for D (6 bases). Deletions cut 6 bases from V and 9 bases from J, with 12 bases between. The CDR3 contains 13 residues. CDR3 protein: CASSRTVSSPLHF. The CDR3 coding sequence is TGTGCCAGCAGCCGGACAGTTAGTTCACCCCTCCACTTT.

This clonotype was seen a handful of times. This rearrangement joins TRBV27 to TRBJ2-1, with 7 bases fitting TRBD2. CDR1 is MNHEY and CDR2 is SMNVEV in the germline V gene (reference sequence). The V gene end was trimmed by 3 bases and the J gene end by 2 bases; junction bases not matched to a gene: 4. The CDR3 is made up of 15 amino acids. The CDR3 coding sequence is TGTGCCAGCAGTTTCGGGGGGATGGCCTACAATGAGCAGTTCTTC. It codes for CASSFGGMAYNEQFF.

Concerning this clonotype: The junction shows a germline mismatch at one end, possibly a read error. This chain links TRBV4-3 with TRBJ2-7, with D perhaps being TRBD1 or TRBD2 (5 bases each). Germline CDR1 reads LGHNA; CDR2 reads YSLEER. This CDR3 has 14 residues. CDR3 coding DNA: TGCGCCCGCAGCCAAGATCGGGGCGTGGACGAGCAGTACTTC. This sequence encodes CARSQDRGVDEQYF.

V and J are TRBV19 and TRBJ1-1, with D perhaps matching TRBD1 (6 bases). The CDR3 has 14 residues. V lost 4 bases and J 2 bases, leaving 11 bases between the germline ends. The germline gives CDR1 LNHDA, CDR2 SQIVND (reference sequence). For the CDR3, the DNA is TGTGCCAGTAGTACGCAACAGGGCAACACTGAAGCTTTCTTT. Encoded protein: CASSTQQGNTEAFF.

The chain links TRBV28 to TRBJ1-5; a weak D match, TRBD1 (5 bases). In germline, CDR1 is MDHEN, CDR2 SYDVKM. This CDR3 region has 18 residues. Trimming pared 0 bases from V and 4 bases from J, leaving 19 bases between. The CDR3: CASSLWGPGRLRNQPQHF. As DNA, the CDR3 is TGTGCCAGCAGTTTATGGGGCCCGGGACGCCTTAGAAATCAGCCCCAGCATTTT. Together with reference TRBV28 and TRBJ1-5, the CDR3 gives the full variable domain: DVKVTQSSRYLVKRTGEKVFLECVQDMDHENMFWYRQDPGLGLRLIYFSYDVKMKEKGDIPEGYSVSREKKERFSLILESASTNQTSMYLCASSLWGPGRLRNQPQHFGDGTRLSIL.